This T cell receptor (beta chain) originates from a study of blood T cells in healthy people across ages. Primers used in a second PCR of about 7 to 12 cycles were a sample-barcoded 5' primer and a J-beta primer mix. Each CDR3 protein is one row after TCRdb ran MiXCR on the 5' RACE reads. The profile shows roughly 930,000 distinct CDR3 sequences, around 49% of them singletons. Germline V CDR1 and CDR2: SGHRS, YFSETQ. With 3 bases removed from V and 5 bases from J, the gap between germline ends came to 17 bases. This CDR3 is built from 15 residues. Researchers isolated at least 6.5 million PBMCs per sample.

The receptor was derived from a man aged 30 to 39 in good health. This chain connects TRBV5-1 to TRBJ1-2, with D possibly TRBD1 on 5 matching bases. The sample taken for sequencing was blood. The CDR3 loop is CASSSGSGVGYGYTF. Here the CDR3 DNA reads TGCGCCAGCAGCTCTGGTTCGGGGGTAGGATATGGCTACACCTTC.